These 23 T cell receptor beta chains came from one sample sequenced in a study of Ad26.COV2.S vaccination and SARS-CoV-2 variants. Only in-frame clones appear in the TCRdb table, and some are missing; sequencing was by immunoSEQ multiplex PCR. The sample lists about 350,000 clones, around 90% seen once, with 6.4% in the top ten. Described treatment: about 20 received Ad26.COV2.S at low or high dose, single or two shots; roughly five received placebo; per-sample allocation not given. It was on day 63 after the first vaccine or placebo injection that samples were taken. The specimen was peripheral blood, collected in a trial of Ad26.COV2.S vaccine versus placebo. The receptors stem from a person between 18 and 60 years old who received the Ad26.COV2.S COVID-19 vaccine or a placebo.

The rearrangement joins TRBV6-2 or TRBV6-3 to TRBJ2-7; D ambiguous. V was trimmed by 6 bases and J by 3 bases, leaving 9 bases between them. The CDR3 covers 12 residues. CDR1 and CDR2 (germline): MNHEY, SVGEGT. CDR3 sequence (DNA): TGTGCCAGCAGCCCGATTGACTACGAGCAGTACTTC. Translated: CASSPIDYEQYF.

The chain carries TRBV3-1 (or the pseudogene TRBV3-2) and TRBJ2-5; D assignment may be TRBD1 or TRBD2 (5 bases each). Germline V gene data show CDR1 as LGHDT and CDR2 as YNNKEL (reference sequence). This CDR3 is 16 amino acids long. Between the trimmed V and J ends, which lost 1 base and 5 bases, there was a span of 17 bases. The CDR3 DNA is TGTGCCAGCAGCCAAGCTCCAGGGCGGGTTTGGGAGACCCAGTACTTC. This encodes CASSQAPGRVWETQYF.

The chain links TRBV5-4 to TRBJ2-1; weak D call: TRBD2 (6 bases). Deletions cut 2 bases from V and 1 base from J, with 10 bases between. The length of the CDR3 is 15 residues. From germline, CDR1 is SGHNT and CDR2 YYREEE (reference sequence). The CDR3 reads CASSLPGTSYNEQFF. For the CDR3, the DNA is TGTGCCAGCAGCTTACCCGGGACTTCCTACAATGAGCAGTTCTTC.

This sequence joins TRBV9 and TRBJ2-3; a possible D gene is TRBD1 (6 bases). Germline V CDR1 and CDR2: SGDLS, YYNGEE. V shed 5 bases and J shed 2 bases, with 12 bases lying between them. The CDR3 covers 14 residues. CDR3 sequence reads: CASSGGQYTDTQYF. DNA of the CDR3: TGTGCCAGCAGTGGCGGACAGTACACAGATACGCAGTATTTT.

The V call is TRBV3-1 (or the pseudogene TRBV3-2), the J call TRBJ2-7; the match to TRBD2 covers 10 bases. Losses at the gene ends were 7 bases for V and 3 bases for J; bases not matched to a gene: 6. The CDR3 covers 14 residues. CDR1 is LGHDT and CDR2 is YNNKEL in the germline V gene (reference sequence). The CDR3 region has the DNA TGTGCCAGCACCCGACTAGCGGGTGACTACGAGCAGTACTTC. Encoded protein: CASTRLAGDYEQYF.

V usage is TRBV29-1 and J usage is TRBJ1-1; D gene uncertain. Germline V gene lookup returns CDR1 SQVTM and CDR2 ANQGSEA. The CDR3 runs 13 residues. V gave up 5 bases and J gave up 7 bases, with 17 bases separating them. The CDR3 here is CSVLWLGVGEAFF. The CDR3 bases are TGCAGCGTTTTGTGGTTAGGAGTCGGTGAAGCTTTCTTT.

The genes are TRBV5-8 and TRBJ1-6; no clear D gene. Trimming cost V 4 bases and J 8 bases, with 13 bases left between them. Germline loops: CDR1 SGHTS, CDR2 YDEGEE. The CDR3 runs to 14 residues. In DNA form, the CDR3 reads TGTGCCAGCAGCGTAGGACTTCGTGATTCACCCCTCCACTTT. This encodes CASSVGLRDSPLHF. The full variable domain, with the rest looked up from reference TRBV5-8 and TRBJ1-6, is EAGVTQSPTHLIKTRGQQATLRCSPISGHTSVYWYQQALGLGLQFLLWYDEGEERNRGNFPPRFSGRQFPNYSSELNVNALELEDSALYLCASSVGLRDSPLHFGNGTRLTVT.

To note about this clone: At one of its ends the junction is not consistent with the germline gene, which may arise from a read error. CDR3 residues: CASSLAPIGGSDTQYF. In DNA form, the CDR3 reads TGTGCTAGCAGCTTAGCGCCGATAGGGGGCTCCGATACGCAGTATTTT. The V and J genes are TRBV7-7 and TRBJ2-3, with 7 bases that match TRBD1. Per the germline V gene, CDR1 is SSHAT and CDR2 is FNYEAQ (reference sequence). The CDR3 has 16 residues.

The chain joins TRBV14 to TRBJ2-5; D call uncertain. In germline, CDR1 is SGHDN, CDR2 FVKESK. This CDR3 is 15 amino acids long. V was clipped by 1 base and J by 7 bases, with 16 bases between them. CDR3 residues: CASSQGLVETWTQYF. Here the CDR3 DNA reads TGTGCCAGCAGCCAAGGATTAGTCGAAACGTGGACCCAGTACTTC.

The rearrangement uses TRBV12-3 or TRBV12-4 and TRBJ1-2; D gene uncertain. V gave up 1 base and J gave up 5 bases, with 5 bases separating them. The CDR3 is 12 amino acids. The CDR3 DNA is TGTGCCAGCAGTTTAGTCCCGTATGGCTACACCTTC. Its translation is CASSLVPYGYTF.

This clone was seen a single time. V gene TRBV19 combines with J gene TRBJ2-5; a weak D match, TRBD1 (6 bases). The CDR3 runs 15 residues. V lost 4 bases and J lost 5, with 17 bases in between. Germline V gene sequence: CDR1 LNHDA, CDR2 SQIVND (reference sequence). The CDR3 DNA sequence: TGTGCCAGTAGTAAAGGTAGACAGGTCCTGGAGACCCAGTACTTC. Translated: CASSKGRQVLETQYF. Full variable domain (missing parts from reference TRBV19 and TRBJ2-5): DGGITQSPKYLFRKEGQNVTLSCEQNLNHDAMYWYRQDPGQGLRLIYYSQIVNDFQKGDIAEGYSVSREKKESFPLTVTSAQKNPTAFYLCASSKGRQVLETQYFGPGTRLLVL.

The count of this clone is one. This chain connects TRBV4-2 to TRBJ1-4; no reliable D call. CDR3 size: 15 residues. Germline lookup yields CDR1 LGHNA and CDR2 YNFKEQ. Trimming removed 0 bases at V and 8 bases at J, with 13 bases between. The CDR3 coding sequence is TGTGCCAGCAGCCAAGATAGGCAAATCACGGAAAAACTGTTTTTT. It yields the protein CASSQDRQITEKLFF.

CDR3 region: CAWRETGTTGELFF. The CDR3 bases are TGTGCCTGGAGGGAGACAGGGACGACCGGGGAGCTGTTTTTT. The genes are TRBV30 and TRBJ2-2, with 7 bases matching TRBD1. V lost 3 bases, J lost 5 bases, and 6 bases stayed unmatched. CDR3 length: 14 residues. Germline CDR1 and CDR2: GTSNPN and SVGIG (reference sequence).

The rearrangement links TRBV7-9 to TRBJ1-4; 7 nucleotides align to TRBD1. The CDR3 covers 16 residues. The V gene's germline CDR1 is SEHNR and CDR2 FQNEAQ (reference sequence). Losses at the gene ends were 7 bases for V and 0 bases for J; bases not matched to a gene: 8. The CDR3 DNA reads as TGTGCCAGCAACAAGGGACAGCATTCAACTAATGAAAAACTGTTTTTT. Translation gives CASNKGQHSTNEKLFF.

This chain uses TRBV10-2 with TRBJ1-2, with 9 nucleotides matching TRBD1. J lost 6 bases, V lost 6 bases, and 5 bases had no gene match. Germline V CDR1 and CDR2: WSHSY, SAAADI. The CDR3 is 13 residues long. CDR3 DNA sequence: TGCGCCAGCAGCGGGACAGGGAGGAATGGCTACACCTTC. It codes for CASSGTGRNGYTF.

The chain couples TRBV6-6 to TRBJ2-3; no firm D call. Germline values: CDR1 MNHNY, CDR2 SVGAGI (reference sequence). The CDR3 contains 12 residues. Trimming shortened V by 8 bases and J by 0 bases, and 6 bases separated the two germline ends. CDR3 in DNA: TGTGCCAGCGGATCGAGCACAGATACGCAGTATTTT. This sequence encodes CASGSSTDTQYF.

The chain carries TRBV5-4 and TRBJ2-7, with D perhaps matching TRBD2 (6 bases). Per germline, CDR1 SGHNT and CDR2 YYREEE (reference sequence). The CDR3 sequence is 15 residues long. V was trimmed by 1 base and J by 4 bases, leaving 15 bases between them. In nucleotides, the CDR3 is TGTGCCAGCAGCTTGTCAGGGAGGACGAGGTACGAGCAGTACTTC. It codes for CASSLSGRTRYEQYF.

A note on this clone: The junction shows a germline mismatch at one end, possibly a read error. CDR3 loop: CASSPKNPEGSTRLGEPHF. The CDR3 bases are TGTGCCAGCTCACCAAAAAACCCGGAGGGCAGCACCCGCCTTGGCGAACCGCACTTC. V and J are TRBV18 and TRBJ2-7, with a possible D match to TRBD2 (6 bases). CDR1 is KGHSH, CDR2 LQKENI, per germline. This CDR3 contains 19 residues.

The genes are TRBV10-3 and TRBJ2-3; possibly TRBD2 for D (7 bases). This CDR3 comprises 15 residues. The V gene's germline CDR1 is ENHRY and CDR2 SYGVKD. V shed 5 bases and J shed 6 bases, with 18 bases lying between them. The CDR3 is CAISYGGPLIDTQYF. Here the CDR3 DNA reads TGTGCCATCAGTTACGGGGGGCCCTTGATCGATACGCAGTATTTT.

The chain couples TRBV28 to TRBJ1-2, with D unclear. The V gene lost 3 bases and the J gene lost 3 bases, with 14 bases spanning the gap. CDR1 is MDHEN, CDR2 SYDVKM, per germline. The CDR3 has 15 residues. This CDR3 is CASSLRGVRDYGYTF. The DNA of the CDR3 is TGTGCCAGCAGTTTGCGCGGGGTAAGGGACTATGGCTACACCTTC.

V gene TRBV7-2 combines with J gene TRBJ2-5; the match to TRBD2 covers 7 bases. The CDR3 consists of 16 residues. Germline lookup yields CDR1 SGHTA and CDR2 FQGNSA. The V gene end was trimmed by 3 bases and the J gene end by 5 bases; junction bases not matched to a gene: 12. The CDR3 nucleotides read TGTGCCAGCAGCTTCCGCCGACTAGCAGGGTCGGAGACCCAGTACTTC. Protein: CASSFRRLAGSETQYF.

V and J are TRBV4-3 and TRBJ2-7; TRBD2 agrees at 13 bases. Germline CDR1 is LGHNA and CDR2 is YSLEER. The CDR3 runs 15 residues. V was clipped by 1 base and J by 3 bases; unmatched bases: 0. The CDR3 DNA reads as TGCGCCAGCAGCCAAGGGACTAGCGGGGGCTACGAGCAGTACTTC. Translated: CASSQGTSGGYEQYF.

The rearrangement links TRBV24-1 to TRBJ1-1; D remains unclear. Looked up from germline, CDR1 is KGHDR and CDR2 is SFDVKD. V was trimmed by 1 base and J by 8 bases, leaving 22 bases between them. This CDR3 spans 17 amino acids. CDR3 in amino acids: CATSDLSPAVLGKEAFF. The CDR3, as DNA: TGTGCCACCAGTGATTTATCGCCCGCAGTCCTTGGGAAGGAAGCTTTCTTT.